Shown below are 25 T cell receptor beta chains from a single sample sequenced in a study of CD8 T cells in Susac syndrome. Random hexamers were used to reverse transcribe an amount of roughly 0.5 to 1 ug RNA. In TCRdb, the immunoSEQ multiplex PCR reads were re-called with MiXCR into one record per CDR3 protein. The table records 200,000 or so distinct CDR3 sequences, nearly 95% of them present only once. The sequencing input was CD4+ T cells from PBMCs. The receptors here all came from a human donor with multiple sclerosis.

The genes are TRBV9 and TRBJ2-1; TRBD1 or TRBD2 may be the D gene (6 bases each). Germline V gives CDR1 SGDLS, CDR2 YYNGEE. The length of the CDR3 is 16 residues. Trimming took 5 bases from V and 4 from J, leaving 19 bases between them. CDR3 DNA: TGTGCCAGCAGTCTAGGGGGGTACCCCGAATACAATGAGCAGTTCTTC. Its translation is CASSLGGYPEYNEQFF.

This clonotype is a singleton in its sample. The chain is built from TRBV29-1 and TRBJ1-5; no clear D. CDR1 and CDR2 (germline): SQVTM, ANQGSEA. The CDR3 totals 12 residues. Trimming left V 7 bases short and J 5 bases short, with 12 bases between. The CDR3 loop is CSARMGDQPQHF. The CDR3 DNA sequence: TGCAGCGCCCGAATGGGAGATCAGCCCCAGCATTTT.

The chain joins TRBV30 to TRBJ1-2; D not certain. V was shortened by 0 bases and J by 7 bases, with 6 bases between the two germline ends. This CDR3 has 11 residues. CDR1 is GTSNPN and CDR2 is SVGIG in the germline V gene (reference sequence). Here the CDR3 DNA reads TGTGCCTGGAGTGTACTAGCTGGCTACACCTTC. Its protein product is CAWSVLAGYTF.

The chain joins TRBV12-3 or TRBV12-4 to TRBJ1-5, with D hard to call. V gave up 7 bases and J gave up 6 bases, with 13 bases separating them. This CDR3 region has 13 residues. The CDR3 nucleotides read TGTGCCAGCACCTCTGCGGGAGGTCAGCCCCAGCATTTT. This translates into CASTSAGGQPQHF.

The CDR3 DNA follows: TGTGCCAGCAGCTGGGAAACAGGGAAACAAGAGACCCAGTACTTC. Encoded protein: CASSWETGKQETQYF. The chain links TRBV7-8 to TRBJ2-5; TRBD1 is a possible D gene (6 bases). Trimming took 4 bases from V and 2 from J, leaving 14 bases between them. The CDR3 is made up of 15 amino acids. The germline CDR1 and CDR2 sequences are SGHVS and FQNEAQ. Complete variable domain (other parts from reference TRBV7-8 and TRBJ2-5): GAGVSQSPRYKVAKRGQDVALRCDPISGHVSLFWYQQALGQGPEFLTYFQNEAQLDKSGLPSDRFFAERPEGSVSTLKIQRTQQEDSAVYLCASSWETGKQETQYFGPGTRLLVL.

The chain combines TRBV9 with TRBJ2-3, with 11 positions matching TRBD2. Germline-derived CDR1 and CDR2 are SGDLS and YYNGEE. The ends lost 0 bases at V and 6 bases at J; junction bases unmatched: 3. CDR3 length: 15 amino acids. CDR3 DNA sequence: TGTGCCAGCAGCGTAGGTGCTAGCGGGGGGGATACGCAGTATTTT. It codes for CASSVGASGGDTQYF.

The rearrangement joins TRBV30 to TRBJ2-3; 11 bases match TRBD1. The V and J ends lost 0 bases and 4 bases, in that order; junction bases with no gene match: 9. This CDR3 contains 17 residues. Per the germline V gene, CDR1 is GTSNPN and CDR2 is SVGIG (reference sequence). The CDR3 region is CAWSVRVWTGGPDTQYF. CDR3 sequence (DNA): TGTGCCTGGAGTGTACGAGTCTGGACAGGGGGCCCAGATACGCAGTATTTT.

The J gene is TRBJ2-7, the V gene TRBV7-9; D not certain. Germline V gene lookup returns CDR1 SEHNR and CDR2 FQNEAQ (reference sequence). V lost 4 bases to trimming and J lost 6 bases, with 10 bases between them. This CDR3 comprises 12 residues. CDR3: CASSSLQSEQYF. For the CDR3, the DNA is TGTGCCAGCAGCTCACTCCAGAGCGAGCAGTACTTC.

The CDR3 coding sequence is TGCAGCGCCCGGGACAGGGACCGCGAGCAGTACTTC. It encodes CSARDRDREQYF. The genes are TRBV29-1 and TRBJ2-7; TRBD1 matches 9 bases. The CDR3 spans 12 residues. V trimming: 7 bases; J trimming: 6 bases; junction bases outside the gene matches: 7. Looked up from germline, CDR1 is SQVTM and CDR2 is ANQGSEA.

The chain employs TRBV18 and TRBJ2-7; D unresolved. The V gene lost 6 bases and the J gene lost 2 bases, with 14 bases spanning the gap. Germline CDR1 reads KGHSH; CDR2 reads LQKENI. The CDR3 contains 14 residues. CDR3: CASSAKEGAYEQYF. The DNA for the CDR3 is TGTGCCAGCTCCGCCAAGGAAGGAGCCTACGAGCAGTACTTC. The variable domain in full, with the rest retrieved from reference TRBV18 and TRBJ2-7, is NAGVMQNPRHLVRRRGQEARLRCSPMKGHSHVYWYRQLPEEGLKFMVYLQKENIIDESGMPKERFSAEFPKEGPSILRIQQVVRGDSAAYFCASSAKEGAYEQYFGPGTRLTVT.

The CDR3 region is CASSQGPDREAFF. In DNA form, the CDR3 reads TGTGCCAGCAGCCAGGGACCAGACAGAGAAGCTTTCTTT. The chain combines TRBV12-3 or TRBV12-4 with TRBJ1-1, with a possible D match to TRBD1 (5 bases). CDR3 length: 13 residues. V was clipped by 6 bases and J by 8 bases, with 16 bases between them.

The chain employs TRBV12-3 or TRBV12-4 and TRBJ2-1; maybe TRBD2 (6 bases). The CDR3 runs to 16 residues. Trimming took 1 base from V and 2 from J, leaving 12 bases between them. The CDR3 DNA is TGTGCCAGCAGTTTAGGTCGAGCGGGCCCCTACAATGAGCAGTTCTTC. Its translation is CASSLGRAGPYNEQFF.

This rearrangement joins TRBV5-4 to TRBJ1-2, with D hard to call. The CDR3 spans 13 residues. The V end lost 0 bases, the J end lost 6 bases, and 9 bases lay between the germline ends. The V gene's germline CDR1 is SGHNT and CDR2 YYREEE (reference sequence). In DNA form, the CDR3 reads TGTGCCAGCAGCTTGGTAGGTGACAATGGCTACACCTTC. Protein sequence: CASSLVGDNGYTF.

The chain links TRBV2 to TRBJ1-1, with a tentative D call TRBD1 (5 bases). Looked up from germline, CDR1 is SNHLY and CDR2 is FYNNEI. CDR3 length: 14 residues. Trimming left V 3 bases short and J 3 bases short, with 11 bases between. This CDR3 is CASSDGGSDTEAFF. CDR3 in DNA: TGTGCCAGCAGTGATGGGGGTTCTGACACTGAAGCTTTCTTT.

This sequence joins TRBV18 and TRBJ2-3; tentatively, D is TRBD2 (5 bases). Trimming stripped 0 bases from V and 6 bases from J, with 10 bases between. In germline, CDR1 is KGHSH, CDR2 LQKENI. The CDR3 is 14 amino acids. CDR3 DNA: TGTGCCAGCTCACCACCGTCGGAGCGGGATACGCAGTATTTT. As protein: CASSPPSERDTQYF.

V gene TRBV5-1 combines with J gene TRBJ2-2; a possible D gene is TRBD1 (5 bases). The V end was cut by 2 bases, the J end by 4 bases, with 21 bases between. CDR3 length equals 18 residues. The V gene's germline CDR1 is SGHRS and CDR2 YFSETQ. CDR3 residues: CASSFDPLRALGTGELFF. The CDR3 DNA reads as TGCGCCAGCAGCTTTGATCCTCTCAGGGCCCTGGGCACCGGGGAGCTGTTTTTT.

The gene calls are TRBV29-1 and TRBJ1-2, with D perhaps TRBD1 (5 bases). The CDR3 covers 12 residues. Germline CDR1 is SQVTM and CDR2 is ANQGSEA. This CDR3 reads CSILQGNYGYTF. Written as DNA, the CDR3 is TGCAGTATTTTGCAGGGCAACTATGGCTACACCTTC. Using reference TRBV29-1 and TRBJ1-2 for the parts outside the CDR3, the full variable domain is SAVISQKPSRDICQRGTSLTIQCQVDSQVTMMFWYRQQPGQSLTLIATANQGSEATYESGFVIDKFPISRPNLTFSTLTVSNMSPEDSSIYLCSILQGNYGYTFGSGTRLTVV.

The CDR3 here is CSARQTRGGEKLFF. The DNA for the CDR3 is TGCAGTGCTAGACAAACCCGGGGGGGAGAAAAACTGTTTTTT. The chain has TRBV20-1 and TRBJ1-4, with D maybe TRBD1 (5 bases). Germline V gene data show CDR1 as DFQATT and CDR2 as SNEGSKA (reference sequence). Trimming took 2 bases from V and 8 from J, leaving 15 bases between them. The CDR3 covers 14 residues.

As DNA, the CDR3 is TGTGCCTGGAAGCGGGACTTGAACACTGAAGCTTTCTTT. Its protein product is CAWKRDLNTEAFF. V usage is TRBV30 and J usage is TRBJ1-1, with D perhaps matching TRBD1 (5 bases). CDR1 is GTSNPN and CDR2 is SVGIG in the germline V gene (reference sequence). CDR3 length: 13 residues. V was pared by 4 bases and J by 0 bases, with 9 bases between. Using reference TRBV30 and TRBJ1-1 for the parts outside the CDR3, the full variable domain is SQTIHQWPATLVQPVGSPLSLECTVEGTSNPNLYWYRQAAGRGLQLLFYSVGIGQISSEVPQNLSASRPQDRQFILSSKKLLLSDSGFYLCAWKRDLNTEAFFGQGTRLTVV.

CDR3 bases: TGCAGCGCCTCCTCAGCGGGGTTTGTCGAAGCTTTCTTT. Translated: CSASSAGFVEAFF. The rearrangement links TRBV29-1 to TRBJ1-1; D not certain. In germline, CDR1 is SQVTM, CDR2 ANQGSEA. V was shortened by 7 bases and J by 8 bases, with 20 bases between the two germline ends. CDR3 length: 13 residues.

CDR3 bases: TGTGCCTGGAGTGTACATGTTAACGGCTACACCTTC. It translates to CAWSVHVNGYTF. The chain joins TRBV30 to TRBJ1-2, with D unclear. V was cut by 0 bases and J by 8 bases, with 10 bases left in between. CDR1 and CDR2 (germline): GTSNPN, SVGIG (reference sequence). The CDR3 loop spans 12 amino acids.

The chain has TRBV3-1 and TRBJ2-7; D perhaps matches TRBD1 (6 bases). Trimming removed 6 bases at V and 4 bases at J, with 13 bases between. The CDR3 consists of 13 residues. Per the germline V gene, CDR1 is LGHDT and CDR2 is YNNKEL (reference sequence). The CDR3 loop is CASSPGTTYEQYF. The CDR3 nucleotides read TGTGCCAGCAGTCCCGGGACAACGTACGAGCAGTACTTC.

This clonotype was observed once. The J gene is TRBJ1-2, the V gene TRBV27; D gene unclear. The CDR3 is made up of 11 amino acids. Germline V lookup: CDR1 MNHEY, CDR2 SMNVEV (reference sequence). Trimming left V 9 bases short and J 8 bases short, with 13 bases between. The CDR3, as DNA: TGTGCCAGTGGGAGAGAAGGCGGCTACACCTTC. It codes for CASGREGGYTF.

The chain employs TRBV25-1 and TRBJ1-1, with D possibly being TRBD1 (5 bases). V lost 4 bases and J 2 bases, leaving 14 bases between the germline ends. CDR1 is MGHDK and CDR2 is SYGVNS in the germline V gene. CDR3 length: 15 amino acids. The CDR3 bases are TGTGCCAGCAGTGGGAAGAGGGACGGTAACACTGAAGCTTTCTTT. This gives the protein CASSGKRDGNTEAFF.

The chain carries TRBV30 and TRBJ2-7, with a weak D call TRBD2 (6 bases). V dropped 0 bases and J dropped 0 bases, with 9 bases sitting between them. The germline V gene has CDR1 GTSNPN and CDR2 SVGIG (reference sequence). The CDR3 covers 14 residues. CDR3 residues: CAWSVGGTSYEQYF. The CDR3 DNA follows: TGTGCCTGGAGTGTGGGGGGAACCTCCTACGAGCAGTACTTC.